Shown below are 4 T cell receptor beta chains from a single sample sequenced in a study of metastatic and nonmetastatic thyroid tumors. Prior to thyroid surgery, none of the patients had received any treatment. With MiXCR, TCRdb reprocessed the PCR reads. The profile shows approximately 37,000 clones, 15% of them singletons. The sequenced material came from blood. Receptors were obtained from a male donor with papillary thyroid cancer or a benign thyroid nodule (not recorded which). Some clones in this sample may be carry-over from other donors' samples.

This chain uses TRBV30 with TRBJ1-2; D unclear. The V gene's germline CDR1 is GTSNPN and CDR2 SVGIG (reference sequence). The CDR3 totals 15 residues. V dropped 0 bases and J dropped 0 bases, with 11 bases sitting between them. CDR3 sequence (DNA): TGTGCCTGGAGTGTATCCGGCAGAGCTAACTATGGCTACACCTTC. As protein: CAWSVSGRANYGYTF.

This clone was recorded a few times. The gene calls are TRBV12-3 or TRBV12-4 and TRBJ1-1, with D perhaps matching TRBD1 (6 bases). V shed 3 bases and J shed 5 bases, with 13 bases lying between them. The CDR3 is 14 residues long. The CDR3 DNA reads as TGTGCCAGCAGTTTGGGGGGCATGGGAACTGAAGCTTTCTTT. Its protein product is CASSLGGMGTEAFF.

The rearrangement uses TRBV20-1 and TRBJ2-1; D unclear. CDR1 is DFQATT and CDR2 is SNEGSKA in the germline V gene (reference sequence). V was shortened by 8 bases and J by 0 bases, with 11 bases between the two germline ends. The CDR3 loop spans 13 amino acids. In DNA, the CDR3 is TGCAGTCTCAAAGTAAGCTCCTACAATGAGCAGTTCTTC. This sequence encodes CSLKVSSYNEQFF.

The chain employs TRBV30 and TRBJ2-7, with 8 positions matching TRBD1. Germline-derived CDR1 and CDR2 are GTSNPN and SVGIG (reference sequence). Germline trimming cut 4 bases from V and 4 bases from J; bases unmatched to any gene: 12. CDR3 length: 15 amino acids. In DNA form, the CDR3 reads TGTGCCTGGAAATCCCCCTGGACAGGGCCTTACGAGCAGTACTTC. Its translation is CAWKSPWTGPYEQYF.